The 28 T cell receptor beta chains given below trace back to one sample, sequenced in a study of T cell repertoires in cytomegalovirus infection. TCRdb ran MiXCR on the reads and lists one entry per CDR3 protein. The sample records approximately 500,000 distinct CDR3 sequences, 15% to 20% being singletons. The sequenced sample was CD8+ T cells from PBMCs. These receptors were taken from a human donor in good health (CMV status not recorded). Some clones in this sample may be carry-over from other donors' samples.

This clonotype appeared a few times. The V call is TRBV6-4, the J call TRBJ1-2; D is undetermined. CDR1 is MRHNA and CDR2 is SNTAGT in the germline V gene. Between the trimmed V and J ends, which lost 0 bases and 9 bases, there was a span of 14 bases. The CDR3 covers 14 residues. Here the CDR3 reads CASSDSRAGTSYTF. As DNA, the CDR3 is TGTGCCAGCAGTGACTCTAGGGCAGGAACGAGCTACACCTTC.

The chain recombines TRBV20-1 with TRBJ2-7; D tentatively reads TRBD1 or TRBD2 (5 bases each). Trimming stripped 0 bases from V and 0 bases from J, with 12 bases between. This CDR3 has 15 residues. In germline, CDR1 is DFQATT, CDR2 SNEGSKA (reference sequence). As DNA, the CDR3 is TGCAGTGCTAGAGATGACGGGGCGAGCTCCTACGAGCAGTACTTC. This codes for CSARDDGASSYEQYF.

There are a few counts of this clonotype. V and J are TRBV6-6 and TRBJ2-5; D is perhaps TRBD1 (5 bases). The germline CDR1 and CDR2 sequences are MNHNY and SVGAGI (reference sequence). The CDR3 is made up of 19 amino acids. V lost 4 bases, J lost 5 bases, and 29 bases lay in between. The DNA for the CDR3 is TGTGCCAGCAGTTTCCTCCGCCAGGGCCAAAAAAACTATCGGGAGACCCAGTACTTC. Protein: CASSFLRQGQKNYRETQYF.

In this sample, this clonotype turned up a few times. The chain recombines TRBV18 with TRBJ2-7; 10 bases are shared with TRBD1. J was trimmed by 5 bases and V by 2 bases; bases with no gene match: 6. CDR1 and CDR2 (germline): KGHSH, LQKENI. There are 15 residues in the CDR3. CDR3 amino acids: CASSPWGQGLDEQYF. Here the CDR3 DNA reads TGTGCCAGCTCACCATGGGGACAGGGGCTAGACGAGCAGTACTTC.

This clonotype was recorded many times. The chain combines TRBV28 with TRBJ2-2; D might be TRBD1 or TRBD2, each matching 5 bases. V was cut by 5 bases and J by 4 bases, with 14 bases left in between. The CDR3 contains 15 residues. Looked up from germline, CDR1 is MDHEN and CDR2 is SYDVKM. CDR3 in amino acids: CASSTGRRGTGELFF. DNA of the CDR3: TGTGCCAGCAGTACGGGGCGCCGCGGCACCGGGGAGCTGTTTTTT.

Ten or more counts support this clonotype. The chain has TRBV6-6 and TRBJ2-3; 10 positions agree with TRBD2. The CDR3 has 14 residues. J lost 3 bases, V lost 6 bases, and 3 bases had no gene match. CDR1 and CDR2 from the germline V gene are MNHNY and SVGAGI (reference sequence). CDR3: CASSLAGETDTQYF. The CDR3 nucleotides are TGTGCCAGCAGCCTAGCGGGAGAGACAGATACGCAGTATTTT.

As regards this clonotype: The conserved final phenylalanine or tryptophan is absent from the CDR3, which likely points to a read error. The rearrangement links TRBV6-8 to TRBJ2-7; TRBD2 might be the D (6 bases). CDR1 and CDR2 from the germline V gene are MNHGY and SAAAGT. CDR3 length: 15 amino acids. V was cut by 2 bases and J by 0 bases, with 11 bases left in between. The DNA for the CDR3 is TGTGCCAGCAGTTACGAAGCGGGTTCCTCCTACGAGCAGTACTTA. This translates into CASSYEAGSSYEQYL.

As concerns this clonotype: A read error is likely, as this CDR3 ends without the conserved phenylalanine or tryptophan. The chain combines TRBV11-2 with TRBJ2-1; the D is unclear. The CDR3 spans 12 residues. V was pared by 1 base and J by 7 bases, with 5 bases between. The germline V gene has CDR1 SGHAT and CDR2 FQNNGV. The CDR3 DNA is TGTGCCAGCAGCTTAGCTTCGAATGAGCAGTTCTTA. It yields the protein CASSLASNEQFL.

The chain has TRBV20-1 and TRBJ2-2, with D perhaps TRBD1 (6 bases). CDR3 length: 18 residues. Germline lookup yields CDR1 DFQATT and CDR2 SNEGSKA (reference sequence). The V end was cut by 0 bases, the J end by 0 bases, with 17 bases between. The CDR3 DNA follows: TGCAGTGCTAGAGATTCCAGGGGAGAGCGGACGAACACCGGGGAGCTGTTTTTT. As protein: CSARDSRGERTNTGELFF.

This clonotype has just a few counts. This chain joins TRBV11-2 and TRBJ2-3, with unresolved D. The germline V gene has CDR1 SGHAT and CDR2 FQNNGV. Deletions cut 0 bases from V and 11 bases from J, with 9 bases between. The CDR3 runs 12 residues. CDR3 loop: CASSLEVLGQYF. DNA for the CDR3: TGTGCCAGCAGCTTAGAGGTTTTGGGGCAGTATTTT. The full variable domain, completed using reference TRBV11-2 and TRBJ2-3, is EAGVAQSPRYKIIEKRQSVAFWCNPISGHATLYWYQQILGQGPKLLIQFQNNGVVDDSQLPKDRFSAERLKGVDSTLKIQPAKLEDSAVYLCASSLEVLGQYFGPGTRLTVL.

The J gene is TRBJ2-3, the V gene TRBV7-9; 7 bases align to TRBD2. The J segment lost 4 bases and the V segment lost 7 bases, leaving 8 bases of the junction unmatched. There are 14 residues in the CDR3. Germline V gene sequence: CDR1 SEHNR, CDR2 FQNEAQ (reference sequence). The CDR3 nucleotides read TGTGCCAGCACCCGGGGAGGGTTTGCAGATACGCAGTATTTT. Amino acid sequence: CASTRGGFADTQYF. Using reference TRBV7-9 and TRBJ2-3 for the parts outside the CDR3, the full variable domain is DTGVSQNPRHKITKRGQNVTFRCDPISEHNRLYWYRQTLGQGPEFLTYFQNEAQLEKSRLLSDRFSAERPKGSFSTLEIQRTEQGDSAMYLCASTRGGFADTQYFGPGTRLTVL.

This clonotype was recorded a few times. The chain joins TRBV4-1 to TRBJ2-5, with TRBD2 matching over 9 bases. CDR1 is MGHRA and CDR2 is YSYEKL in the germline V gene. CDR3 length: 16 amino acids. After removal of 3 bases from V and 2 bases from J, the junction contained 7 bases not matched to a gene. The CDR3 DNA reads TGCGCCAGCAGCCATTCCTCGACTAGCGGTCAAGAGACCCAGTACTTC. Its protein product is CASSHSSTSGQETQYF.

V usage is TRBV2 and J usage is TRBJ1-2; D uncertain. V was clipped by 2 bases and J by 4 bases, with 11 bases between them. CDR1 and CDR2 (germline): SNHLY, FYNNEI. The CDR3 extends over 14 amino acids. The CDR3 is CASSESEGPYGYTF. The CDR3 coding sequence is TGTGCCAGCAGTGAATCCGAGGGCCCCTATGGCTACACCTTC.

The chain is built from TRBV6-5 and TRBJ2-7; 7 bases map to TRBD2. Germline V gene data show CDR1 as MNHEY and CDR2 as SVGAGI. The ends lost 1 base at V and 7 bases at J; junction bases unmatched: 7. There are 14 residues in the CDR3. The CDR3 region is CASSYYAGAEEQYF. DNA for the CDR3: TGTGCCAGCAGTTACTACGCGGGAGCTGAAGAGCAGTACTTC.

This clonotype was counted at least ten times. V usage is TRBV6-1 and J usage is TRBJ1-2; a possible D gene is TRBD1 (6 bases). Germline V CDR1 and CDR2: MNHNS, SASEGT. The CDR3 spans 15 residues. The V end was cut by 1 base, the J end by 6 bases, with 15 bases between. CDR3 nucleotides: TGTGCCAGCAGTGAAGATAGAACAGGGAGGAATGGCTACACCTTC. This codes for CASSEDRTGRNGYTF.

This clonotype was recorded many times. The chain employs TRBV7-3 and TRBJ1-1; D possibly corresponds to TRBD1 (6 bases). Per germline, CDR1 SGHTA and CDR2 FQGTGA. Trimming pared 4 bases from V and 1 base from J, leaving 13 bases between. This CDR3 is built from 15 residues. DNA of the CDR3: TGTGCCAGCAGCTCCGAGGGGGGACGGAACACTGAAGCTTTCTTT. This gives the protein CASSSEGGRNTEAFF.

This clonotype appeared a few times. The gene calls are TRBV19 and TRBJ2-5, with a weak D call TRBD2 (6 bases). CDR1 and CDR2 (germline): LNHDA, SQIVND (reference sequence). Trimming took off 3 bases at V and 5 bases at J, with 16 bases between the two ends. The CDR3 spans 15 residues. CDR3 sequence reads: CASSMLGTVGETQYF. CDR3 bases: TGTGCCAGTAGTATGTTGGGGACTGTGGGGGAGACCCAGTACTTC.

In its sample, this clonotype was seen a few times. The V gene is TRBV7-3, the J gene TRBJ2-6; 9 bases are shared with TRBD1. The V segment lost 2 bases and the J segment 4 bases; nucleotides outside the gene matches: 3. From germline, CDR1 is SGHTA and CDR2 FQGTGA. This CDR3 contains 16 residues. Here the CDR3 DNA reads TGTGCCAGCAGCTTACACAGGGGGCAAGGGGCCAACGTCCTGACTTTC. It yields the protein CASSLHRGQGANVLTF.

This clonotype was counted between two and nine times. The CDR3 reads CSARDGGGEPTDTQYF. The CDR3 DNA is TGCAGTGCTAGAGATGGGGGGGGGGAACCCACAGATACGCAGTATTTT. This chain connects TRBV20-1 to TRBJ2-3, with 7 bases identical to TRBD2. V was clipped by 0 bases and J by 2 bases; unmatched bases: 8. The CDR3 sequence is 16 residues long. Germline V gene lookup returns CDR1 DFQATT and CDR2 SNEGSKA (reference sequence).

This clonotype was picked up many times. This chain links TRBV6-5 with TRBJ1-5; D call uncertain. The CDR3 length is 13 residues. Trimming took off 0 bases at V and 3 bases at J, with 3 bases between the two ends. CDR1 is MNHEY, CDR2 SVGAGI, per germline. The CDR3 sequence is CASSYSYNQPQHF. The DNA of the CDR3 is TGTGCCAGCAGTTACTCTTACAATCAGCCCCAGCATTTT.

Many counts were recorded for this clonotype. The V and J genes are TRBV27 and TRBJ1-1; D unresolved. Trimming left V 7 bases short and J 0 bases short, with 9 bases between. Germline lookup yields CDR1 MNHEY and CDR2 SMNVEV (reference sequence). The CDR3 consists of 13 residues. The CDR3 region has the DNA TGTGCCAGCACGGGGTCCGTGAACACTGAAGCTTTCTTT. It is translated as CASTGSVNTEAFF.

This clonotype occurred many times. The genes are TRBV6-1 and TRBJ2-7; 10 bases agree with TRBD1. From germline, CDR1 is MNHNS and CDR2 SASEGT. The V segment lost 1 base and the J segment 5 bases; nucleotides outside the gene matches: 8. CDR3 length: 16 residues. CDR3 nucleotide sequence: TGTGCCAGCAGTGAAGGTGGGGGACAGGGGCATAACGAGCAGTACTTC. Protein product: CASSEGGGQGHNEQYF.

DNA of the CDR3: TGTGCCAGCAGCTTAGACAGATCTGCTTATGGCTACACCTTC. As protein: CASSLDRSAYGYTF. The chain employs TRBV11-2 and TRBJ1-2, with unresolved D. Trimming took off 0 bases at V and 5 bases at J, with 10 bases between the two ends. Per germline, CDR1 SGHAT and CDR2 FQNNGV. The CDR3 loop spans 14 amino acids.

The CDR3 protein is CATRTTGSNEQFF. In DNA, the CDR3 is TGTGCCACCAGGACGACAGGGAGTAATGAGCAGTTCTTC. V and J are TRBV24-1 and TRBJ2-1, with TRBD1 identical over 7 bases. Germline assignment: CDR1 KGHDR and CDR2 SFDVKD. The CDR3 consists of 13 residues. J lost 7 bases, V lost 7 bases, and 6 bases had no gene match.

This clonotype came up many times. The V gene is TRBV6-2 or TRBV6-3, the J gene TRBJ2-1, with 8 positions matching TRBD2. Germline V gene sequence: CDR1 MNHEY, CDR2 SVGEGT. This CDR3 spans 15 amino acids. V gave up 5 bases and J gave up 5 bases; unmatched junction bases: 8. CDR3 nucleotide sequence: TGTGCCAGCAGTAGCGGGGGTTCACTCCACAATGAGCAGTTCTTC. This codes for CASSSGGSLHNEQFF.

There are many counts of this clonotype. The chain employs TRBV7-9 and TRBJ2-7, with D tentatively TRBD1 (5 bases). The germline V gene has CDR1 SEHNR and CDR2 FQNEAQ (reference sequence). The CDR3 loop spans 16 amino acids. V lost 5 bases, J lost 3 bases, and 20 bases lay in between. CDR3 in amino acids: CASSLIAGNSFYEQYF. DNA for the CDR3: TGTGCCAGCAGCCTAATTGCAGGGAATTCCTTCTACGAGCAGTACTTC. Combining the CDR3 with reference TRBV7-9 and TRBJ2-7 gives the whole variable domain DTGVSQNPRHKITKRGQNVTFRCDPISEHNRLYWYRQTLGQGPEFLTYFQNEAQLEKSRLLSDRFSAERPKGSFSTLEIQRTEQGDSAMYLCASSLIAGNSFYEQYFGPGTRLTVT.

This clonotype was seen only a few times. The chain carries TRBV19 and TRBJ2-7, with D possibly called TRBD1 or TRBD2 (5 bases each). Deletions cut 7 bases from V and 6 bases from J, with 19 bases between. Germline CDR1 reads LNHDA; CDR2 reads SQIVND (reference sequence). The CDR3 contains 14 residues. The CDR3 sequence is CASTTRDPPGEQYF. DNA of the CDR3: TGTGCCAGTACCACACGGGACCCCCCGGGCGAGCAGTACTTC.

This clonotype occurred many times. The V gene is TRBV12-3 or TRBV12-4, the J gene TRBJ2-1; 9 nucleotides agree with TRBD1. The CDR3 runs 16 residues. Trimming took 0 bases from V and 6 from J; bases not matched to a gene: 6. CDR3 region: CASSLARGQGGNEQFF. As DNA, the CDR3 is TGTGCCAGCAGTTTAGCGCGGGGACAGGGAGGCAATGAGCAGTTCTTC.